A selection of T cell receptor beta chains follows, all from one sample in a study of CD8 T cells in ankylosing spondylitis. Each CDR3 protein gets one entry after TCRdb re-called the 5' RACE reads with MiXCR. The data show approximately 300,000 distinct CDR3 sequences, approximately 8% seen once. Sample: blood, either unsorted or a sorted T cell fraction (not recorded which). These receptors originate from a male donor with ankylosing spondylitis. The CDR3 runs from the conserved cysteine through the conserved F or W. The D gene is left open where the match is weak. Rows may omit the clone size; those that give it use once, few, many or a size class.

cdr3_nt: TGTGCCATCAGTGCTGAGGTGCGTGAGCAGTTCTTC
cdr3_aa: CAISAEVREQFF
j_call: TRBJ2-1
cdr3_length: 12
clone_size: many
v_call: TRBV10-3
d_call: .

cdr3_nt: TGTGCCAGCAGTACCCCCGGCCTCCCTGGGGCCAACGTCCTGACTTTC
cdr3_aa: CASSTPGLPGANVLTF
j_call: TRBJ2-6
cdr3_length: 16
clone_size: few
v_call: TRBV6-1
d_call: .

cdr3_nt: TGTGCCAGCAGTTACTCTAGGGGGCAGACGCAGTATTTT
cdr3_aa: CASSYSRGQTQYF
j_call: TRBJ2-3
cdr3_length: 13
clone_size: .
v_call: TRBV6-5
d_call: TRBD1

cdr3_nt: TGTGCCAGCAGCCGAGCCGGAGGCCTCTACTACGAGCAGTACTTC
cdr3_aa: CASSRAGGLYYEQYF
j_call: TRBJ2-7
cdr3_length: 15
clone_size: .
v_call: TRBV7-2
d_call: .

cdr3_nt: TGCAGTGTCCTCCGCCCCCGTATCTCCTACAATGAGCAGTTCTTC
cdr3_aa: CSVLRPRISYNEQFF
j_call: TRBJ2-1
cdr3_length: 15
clone_size: .
v_call: TRBV20-1
d_call: .

cdr3_nt: TGTGCCAGCAGGCGGGTAGCGGGAGTGAATGAGCAGTTCTTC
cdr3_aa: CASRRVAGVNEQFF
j_call: TRBJ2-1
cdr3_length: 14
clone_size: .
v_call: TRBV6-4
d_call: TRBD2

cdr3_nt: TGTGCCAGTTCCCGCGGGAGATTGCACGAGCAGTACTTC
cdr3_aa: CASSRGRLHEQYF
j_call: TRBJ2-7
cdr3_length: 13
clone_size: .
v_call: TRBV19
d_call: TRBD2

cdr3_nt: TGTGCCAGCAGCTTAGAGTGGGGCACTGAAGCTTTCTTT
cdr3_aa: CASSLEWGTEAFF
j_call: TRBJ1-1
cdr3_length: 13
clone_size: many
v_call: TRBV11-2
d_call: .

cdr3_nt: TGTGCCAGCAGTCAGTTGGGACTAGCGGGCTCCTACGAGCAGTACTTC
cdr3_aa: CASSQLGLAGSYEQYF
j_call: TRBJ2-7
cdr3_length: 16
clone_size: .
v_call: TRBV2
d_call: TRBD2

cdr3_nt: TGTGCCAGCAGCCCTGGGTCTCGGGGTAACACCATATATTTT
cdr3_aa: CASSPGSRGNTIYF
j_call: TRBJ1-3
cdr3_length: 14
clone_size: .
v_call: TRBV7-3
d_call: .